The 28 T cell receptor beta chains given below trace back to one sample, sequenced in a study of blood T cell repertoires in COVID-19. This table comes from immunoSEQ multiplex PCR, and its TCRdb copy is limited to in-frame clones, with some not included. The sample contains about 180,000 clones, approximately 87% of which appear only once. The sequenced sample consisted of peripheral blood. These receptors originate from a man between 65 and 85 years old with active or convalescent COVID-19.

The gene calls are TRBV5-1 and TRBJ1-1; D unclear. The CDR3 consists of 13 residues. V lost 4 bases, J lost 0 bases, and 7 bases lay in between. From germline, CDR1 is SGHRS and CDR2 YFSETQ. In nucleotides, the CDR3 is TGCGCCAGCAGCGACAACATGAACACTGAAGCTTTCTTT. Encoded protein: CASSDNMNTEAFF.

This chain uses TRBV7-9 with TRBJ1-6; 7 bases agree with TRBD1. The germline CDR1 and CDR2 sequences are SEHNR and FQNEAQ (reference sequence). With V trimmed by 4 bases and J by 10 bases, 10 bases remained unmatched. The CDR3 sequence is 15 residues long. CDR3 loop: CASSSDRTGGSPLHF. The CDR3 region has the DNA TGTGCCAGCAGCTCGGACCGGACAGGTGGCTCACCCCTCCACTTT.

This clone has only one observation. The chain links TRBV21-1 to TRBJ1-5; the table's D call of TRBD1 was not tested on the DNA. TRBV21-1 is a pseudogene. The CDR3 extends over 17 amino acids. The CDR3 protein is CASSKFWQGLSNQPQHF. For the CDR3, the DNA is TGTGCCAGCAGCAAATTTTGGCAGGGCCTTAGCAATCAGCCCCAGCATTTT.

The chain joins TRBV7-3 to TRBJ2-2; TRBD1 agrees at 8 bases. Trimming cost V 1 base and J 6 bases; bases outside gene matches: 7. Germline CDR1 SGHTA, CDR2 FQGTGA. The CDR3 consists of 16 residues. This chain's CDR3 is CASSLMGRGLSGELFF. The CDR3 DNA reads TGTGCCAGCAGCTTAATGGGCAGGGGGCTTTCCGGGGAGCTGTTTTTT. The whole variable domain, remainder taken from reference TRBV7-3 and TRBJ2-2, is GAGVSQTPSNKVTEKGKYVELRCDPISGHTALYWYRQSLGQGPEFLIYFQGTGAADDSGLPNDRFFAVRPEGSVSTLKIQRTERGDSAVYLCASSLMGRGLSGELFFGEGSRLTVL.

The V and J genes are TRBV10-2 and TRBJ2-2, with TRBD2 matching 14 bases. From germline, CDR1 is WSHSY and CDR2 SAAADI. The CDR3 covers 17 residues. V dropped 4 bases and J dropped 4; count of bases not matched to a gene: 5. The CDR3 sequence: CASSVTSGRGVTGELFF. The CDR3 DNA is TGCGCCAGCAGTGTGACTAGCGGGAGGGGGGTCACCGGGGAGCTGTTTTTT.

J is TRBJ1-2 and V is TRBV6-5; 7 bases align to TRBD1. Unmatched junction bases numbered 15, after V lost 6 bases and J lost 8 bases. The CDR3 consists of 15 residues. Germline V CDR1 and CDR2: MNHEY, SVGAGI. CDR3 residues: CASSLPRQGRRGYTF. Written as DNA, the CDR3 is TGTGCCAGCAGCCTCCCCCGACAGGGCCGGCGGGGCTACACCTTC.

This clone was observed once. The V and J genes are TRBV5-5 and TRBJ1-2; D gene ambiguous. Trimming took off 3 bases at V and 2 bases at J, with 8 bases between the two ends. The CDR3 contains 13 residues. Germline V CDR1 and CDR2: SGHKS, YYEKEE (reference sequence). CDR3 sequence: CASSSAENYGYTF. For the CDR3, the DNA is TGTGCCAGCAGCTCCGCAGAAAACTATGGCTACACCTTC. Combining the CDR3 with reference TRBV5-5 and TRBJ1-2 gives the whole variable domain DAGVTQSPTHLIKTRGQQVTLRCSPISGHKSVSWYQQVLGQGPQFIFQYYEKEERGRGNFPDRFSARQFPNYSSELNVNALLLGDSALYLCASSSAENYGYTFGSGTRLTVV.

The chain combines TRBV5-1 with TRBJ2-7, with 12 bases that match TRBD2. V lost 6 bases, J lost 3 bases, and 7 bases stayed unmatched. In germline, CDR1 is SGHRS, CDR2 YFSETQ. The CDR3 contains 15 residues. The CDR3 coding sequence is TGCGCCAGCACTACGGGACTAGCGGGTTTCTACGAGCAGTACTTC. Encoded protein: CASTTGLAGFYEQYF.

The chain couples TRBV5-1 to TRBJ1-3; 10 positions agree with TRBD1. Germline V lookup: CDR1 SGHRS, CDR2 YFSETQ. The ends lost 4 bases at V and 2 bases at J; junction bases unmatched: 6. CDR3 length: 16 residues. The CDR3 protein is CASSPPTGGPGNTIYF. CDR3 bases: TGCGCCAGCAGCCCACCGACAGGGGGCCCTGGAAACACCATATATTTT.

This clone showed up just a few times. The V and J genes are TRBV6-6 and TRBJ2-2; 7 nucleotides match TRBD2. The junction had 7 bases not matched to a gene; V was cut back by 4 bases and J by 5 bases. Germline V gives CDR1 MNHNY, CDR2 SVGAGI (reference sequence). This CDR3 is built from 15 residues. The CDR3 sequence: CASSSSRGVTGELFF. CDR3 coding DNA: TGTGCCAGCAGTTCCTCCCGGGGGGTGACCGGGGAGCTGTTTTTT.

The chain joins TRBV5-1 to TRBJ2-3; D is unresolved. Germline V gene lookup returns CDR1 SGHRS and CDR2 YFSETQ. The CDR3 is 14 amino acids. Deletions cut 7 bases from V and 0 bases from J, with 12 bases between. CDR3 region: CASFAELSTDTQYF. The CDR3 DNA sequence: TGCGCCAGCTTCGCGGAGCTAAGCACAGATACGCAGTATTTT.

Worth noting for this clone: Other DNA sequences within the sample encode an identical CDR3. The chain joins TRBV2 to TRBJ1-2; D not certain. The germline gives CDR1 SNHLY, CDR2 FYNNEI. V lost 1 base and J 3 bases, leaving 6 bases between the germline ends. The CDR3 extends over 13 amino acids. CDR3 amino acids: CASSEGADYGYTF. The DNA for the CDR3 is TGTGCCAGCAGTGAAGGGGCCGACTATGGCTACACCTTC.

This rearrangement joins TRBV5-1 to TRBJ1-6; maybe TRBD1 (5 bases). There are 16 residues in the CDR3. CDR1 is SGHRS and CDR2 is YFSETQ in the germline V gene. V lost 4 bases to trimming and J lost 8 bases, with 19 bases between them. The chain's CDR3 is CASSTSGPQGYSPLHF. The CDR3 DNA reads TGCGCCAGCAGCACTTCAGGACCGCAGGGTTATTCACCCCTCCACTTT.

V gene TRBV6-2 or TRBV6-3 combines with J gene TRBJ2-5, with TRBD2 matching 8 bases. This CDR3 has 14 amino acids. Germline CDR1 and CDR2: MNHEY and SVGEGT. J gave up 5 bases and V 2 bases, and 4 bases lay outside the gene matches. CDR3 amino acids: CASSYRPGGETQYF. The CDR3 DNA sequence: TGTGCCAGCAGTTACCGGCCGGGGGGGGAGACCCAGTACTTC.

The chain uses TRBV18 and TRBJ2-1, with a possible D match to TRBD2 (5 bases). CDR1 and CDR2 (germline): KGHSH, LQKENI. The CDR3 spans 15 residues. V lost 3 bases to trimming and J lost 1 base, with 10 bases between them. CDR3 sequence reads: CASSPLVASYNEQFF. The CDR3 DNA reads as TGTGCCAGCTCACCCTTGGTAGCGTCCTACAATGAGCAGTTCTTC.

The CDR3 spells CASSFQTGALHF. For the CDR3, the DNA is TGTGCCAGCAGTTTCCAAACAGGGGCCCTCCACTTT. This sequence joins TRBV12-3 or TRBV12-4 and TRBJ1-6; 7 positions match TRBD1. After removal of 3 bases from V and 14 bases from J, the junction contained 4 bases not matched to a gene. The length of the CDR3 is 12 residues.

DNA for the CDR3: TGTGCCAGCAGCTTAGGGGGACAAGACAATGAGCAGTTCTTC. Translating it yields CASSLGGQDNEQFF. The chain couples TRBV11-2 to TRBJ2-1; TRBD1 is a possible D gene (6 bases). The CDR3 extends over 14 amino acids. Germline loops: CDR1 SGHAT, CDR2 FQNNGV. Trimming took 1 base from V and 5 from J, leaving 9 bases between them.

The chain carries TRBV9 and TRBJ2-2; 7 bases are a match to TRBD2. The germline gives CDR1 SGDLS, CDR2 YYNGEE. V lost 3 bases, J lost 1 base, and 3 bases stayed unmatched. CDR3 length: 15 residues. This chain's CDR3 is CASSAGLENTGELFF. The CDR3 coding sequence is TGTGCCAGCAGCGCAGGACTAGAGAACACCGGGGAGCTGTTTTTT.

The chain has TRBV12-3 or TRBV12-4 and TRBJ1-1; tentative D call: TRBD1 (5 bases). The germline V and J ends were trimmed by 2 bases and 6 bases, with 10 bases remaining between them. The CDR3 spans 13 residues. Here the CDR3 reads CASSLIVGAEAFF. The CDR3 DNA reads TGTGCCAGCAGTTTAATTGTAGGGGCTGAAGCTTTCTTT.

The V and J genes are TRBV5-1 and TRBJ2-5, with 8 bases fitting TRBD2. V lost 7 bases and J lost 4; bases outside the gene matches: 3. The CDR3 contains 12 residues. Looked up from germline, CDR1 is SGHRS and CDR2 is YFSETQ. Here the CDR3 DNA reads TGCGCCAGCCGGGAGGGTCGAGAGACCCAGTACTTC. It specifies CASREGRETQYF. Full variable domain (rest looked up from reference TRBV5-1 and TRBJ2-5): KAGVTQTPRYLIKTRGQQVTLSCSPISGHRSVSWYQQTPGQGLQFLFEYFSETQRNKGNFPGRFSGRQFSNSRSEMNVSTLELGDSALYLCASREGRETQYFGPGTRLLVL.

CDR3 DNA: TGTGCCAGCAGCGACAAGGAAGGGAACACTGAAGCTTTCTTT. Its translation: CASSDKEGNTEAFF. The rearrangement joins TRBV7-2 to TRBJ1-1; D is ambiguous. Trimming pared 5 bases from V and 1 base from J, leaving 11 bases between. Germline-derived CDR1 and CDR2 are SGHTA and FQGNSA. This CDR3 is 14 amino acids long. Full variable domain (outside the CDR3, taken from reference TRBV7-2 and TRBJ1-1): GAGVSQSPSNKVTEKGKDVELRCDPISGHTALYWYRQSLGQGLEFLIYFQGNSAPDKSGLPSDRFSAERTGGSVSTLTIQRTQQEDSAVYLCASSDKEGNTEAFFGQGTRLTVV.

J is TRBJ1-1 and V is TRBV6-5; D unresolved. Germline V gene data show CDR1 as MNHEY and CDR2 as SVGAGI. This CDR3 contains 13 residues. V was pared by 2 bases and J by 8 bases, with 12 bases between. The DNA for the CDR3 is TGTGCCAGCAGTTACATCACTGGAGGGGAAGCTTTCTTT. It encodes CASSYITGGEAFF.

The chain is built from TRBV5-1 and TRBJ1-6; D gene unclear. V was trimmed by 0 bases and J by 11 bases, leaving 6 bases between them. The CDR3 is 12 residues long. The V gene's germline CDR1 is SGHRS and CDR2 YFSETQ. The CDR3: CASSLETPPLHF. In nucleotides, the CDR3 is TGCGCCAGCAGCTTGGAAACACCACCCCTCCACTTT.

The V and J genes are TRBV28 and TRBJ1-2; D is unclear. Trimming took off 11 bases at V and 4 bases at J, with 11 bases between the two ends. The germline V gene has CDR1 MDHEN and CDR2 SYDVKM. This CDR3 comprises 11 residues. The DNA of the CDR3 is TGTGCCCTCGGAGAACTCTATGGCTACACCTTC. It codes for CALGELYGYTF.

The V call is TRBV4-1, the J call TRBJ2-7, with 7 bases fitting TRBD2. J lost 6 bases, V lost 4 bases, and 12 bases had no gene match. Looked up from germline, CDR1 is MGHRA and CDR2 is YSYEKL. This CDR3 has 15 residues. Written as DNA, the CDR3 is TGCGCCAGCAGCCCGCTTGTGGGAGGGCCTGGCGAGCAGTACTTC. Protein sequence: CASSPLVGGPGEQYF.

The chain uses TRBV7-6 and TRBJ1-1; 7 nucleotides match TRBD1. The CDR3 sequence is 14 residues long. Germline V CDR1 and CDR2: SGHVS, FNYEAQ. V was pared by 5 bases and J by 0 bases, with 3 bases of the junction left unmatched. The DNA for the CDR3 is TGTGCCAGCAGCACAGACAGGGTGAACACTGAAGCTTTCTTT. Encoded protein: CASSTDRVNTEAFF. Using reference TRBV7-6 and TRBJ1-1 for the parts outside the CDR3, the full variable domain is GAGVSQSPRYKVTKRGQDVALRCDPISGHVSLYWYRQALGQGPEFLTYFNYEAQQDKSGLPNDRFSAERPEGSISTLTIQRTEQRDSAMYRCASSTDRVNTEAFFGQGTRLTVV.

The rearrangement links TRBV5-1 to TRBJ2-1; 8 bases match TRBD2. CDR3 length: 15 amino acids. The V gene end was trimmed by 2 bases and the J gene end by 9 bases; junction bases not matched to a gene: 10. Germline V lookup: CDR1 SGHRS, CDR2 YFSETQ. CDR3: CASSLGTRYGGEQFF. CDR3 nucleotide sequence: TGCGCCAGCAGCTTAGGGACTAGATATGGGGGTGAGCAGTTCTTC. Looking up the rest from reference TRBV5-1 and TRBJ2-1 gives the full variable domain: KAGVTQTPRYLIKTRGQQVTLSCSPISGHRSVSWYQQTPGQGLQFLFEYFSETQRNKGNFPGRFSGRQFSNSRSEMNVSTLELGDSALYLCASSLGTRYGGEQFFGPGTRLTVL.

J is TRBJ2-5 and V is TRBV6-4; 11 bases agree with TRBD1. The CDR3 loop spans 15 amino acids. Trimming at V came to 3 bases and at J to 4 bases, leaving 4 bases not matched to a gene. The germline V gene has CDR1 MRHNA and CDR2 SNTAGT. The chain's CDR3 is CASSEGTGGGETQYF. The DNA for the CDR3 is TGTGCCAGCAGTGAGGGGACAGGGGGAGGAGAGACCCAGTACTTC.